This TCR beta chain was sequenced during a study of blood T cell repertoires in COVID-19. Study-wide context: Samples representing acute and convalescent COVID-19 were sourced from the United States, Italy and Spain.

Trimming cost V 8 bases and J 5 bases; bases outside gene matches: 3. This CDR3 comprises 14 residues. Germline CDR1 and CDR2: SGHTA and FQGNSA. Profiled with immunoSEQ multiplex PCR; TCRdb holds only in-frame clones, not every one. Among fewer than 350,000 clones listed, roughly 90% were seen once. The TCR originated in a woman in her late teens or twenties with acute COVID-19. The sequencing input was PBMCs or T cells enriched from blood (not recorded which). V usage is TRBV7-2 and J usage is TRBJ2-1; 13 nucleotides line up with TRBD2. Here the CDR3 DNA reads TGTGCCAGCCTCGGGACTAGCGGGGACAATGAGCAGTTCTTC. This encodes CASLGTSGDNEQFF.